This T cell receptor (beta chain) was identified in a study of vaccination and CD4 T cells after COVID-19. Study context: Overlapping spike pools from SARS-CoV-2 and HCoV-NL63, HCoV-OC43 and HCoV-229E served as culture stimuli.

In the case of this clonotype: The antigen remains undetermined.

At the Johns Hopkins FTIC core, DNA taken from cultured CD4+ T cells was sequenced by way of the Oncomine TCR Beta short-read assay. TCRdb reprocessed the PCR reads via MiXCR and lists one record per CDR3 protein. The table records about 5,200 distinct CDR3 sequences, around 30% of them present only once. The ends lost 5 bases at V and 3 bases at J; junction bases unmatched: 19. The CDR3 spans 19 residues. Germline CDR1 and CDR2: SEHNR and FQNEAQ (reference sequence). Specified treatment: roughly 11-day PBMC culture with coronavirus spike peptide pools or control peptides (ViraFEST assay). First, ViraFEST expanded antigen-specific T cells with peptide pools, and next it sequenced the TCRs.

Sequencing used CD4+ T cells from blood, cultured in vitro, obtained after SARS-CoV-2 vaccination. The receptor's source is a human donor who had recovered from COVID-19. The chain combines TRBV7-9 with TRBJ2-7; 10 nucleotides align to TRBD2. The CDR3 protein is CASSKTPSGSPAWSYEQYF. As DNA, the CDR3 is TGTGCCAGCAGCAAGACCCCTAGCGGGAGCCCCGCTTGGAGCTACGAGCAGTACTTC.